What follows is one T cell receptor (beta chain) and its context. This record comes from a study of blood T cell repertoires in COVID-19. At the level of the study: Specimens from acute and convalescent COVID-19 originated in the United States, Italy and Spain. T cells, B-cell-depleted T cells, or PBMCs supplied cDNA or gDNA.

The CDR3 extends over 15 amino acids. V was pared by 4 bases and J by 4 bases, with 15 bases between. Germline CDR1 SGHKS, CDR2 YYEKEE (reference sequence). In the original workflow: Researchers report that nucleated cell counts were estimated from reference gene primer amplification. The method was immunoSEQ multiplex PCR; TCRdb's version includes in-frame clones alone and lacks a portion of them. That table furnishes V, J and clone size, whereas the DNA furnished D and trimming. The sample includes approximately 78,000 clones, 88% of them seen just once. Material: peripheral blood. The chain carries TRBV5-5 and TRBJ2-1; a possible D gene is TRBD2 (5 bases). This clonotype was obtained from a man aged 50 or older with acute or convalescent COVID-19. CDR3 residues: CASSSSGLDYNEQFF. CDR3 sequence (DNA): TGTGCCAGCAGCAGCTCCGGACTGGATTACAATGAGCAGTTCTTC. The full variable domain, its missing parts supplied by reference TRBV5-5 and TRBJ2-1, is DAGVTQSPTHLIKTRGQQVTLRCSPISGHKSVSWYQQVLGQGPQFIFQYYEKEERGRGNFPDRFSARQFPNYSSELNVNALLLGDSALYLCASSSSGLDYNEQFFGPGTRLTVL.